Presented here are 6 T cell receptor beta chains from one specimen sequenced in a study of OX40 agonist ivuxolimab in advanced cancers. Libraries were built with the immunoSEQ multiplex PCR assay. Imported from immuneACCESS, the table was reduced by TCRdb to in-frame sequences with V and J called. These copies leave out some clones; in studies compared against another copy, an unresolved V gene accounts for under half, and the cause of the remainder is not known. A total of about 67,000 clones appear in this sample, nearly 90% of them only once. Around 0.29% of the sample goes to the ten largest clones. The sample consisted of CD4+ or CD8+ T cells sorted from blood, taken in a trial of the OX40 agonist ivuxolimab. These receptors all come from an adult with an advanced solid tumor such as melanoma, head and neck, liver or kidney cancer.

The chain joins TRBV5-1 to TRBJ2-7; TRBD2 aligns across 7 bases. The V gene end was trimmed by 9 bases and the J gene end by 6 bases; junction bases not matched to a gene: 12. CDR3 length: 13 residues. The germline V gene has CDR1 SGHRS and CDR2 YFSETQ. CDR3 sequence: CATRAGDLPEQYF. CDR3 bases: TGCGCCACCAGGGCGGGAGATCTACCCGAGCAGTACTTC.

This clone occurred once. The chain couples TRBV25-1 to TRBJ2-6; D ambiguous. Deletions cut 1 base from V and 2 bases from J, with 0 bases between. CDR3 length equals 13 residues. Germline-derived CDR1 and CDR2 are MGHDK and SYGVNS. DNA for the CDR3: TGTGCCAGCAGTGAATCTGGGGCCAACGTCCTGACTTTC. It specifies CASSESGANVLTF.

This chain links TRBV2 with TRBJ1-6; D remains unclear. V was cut by 6 bases and J by 2 bases, with 8 bases left in between. This CDR3 is built from 14 residues. Germline loops: CDR1 SNHLY, CDR2 FYNNEI. CDR3 coding DNA: TGTGCCAGCAGAAATAAAGCCTATAATTCACCCCTCCACTTT. Translation: CASRNKAYNSPLHF.

The J gene is TRBJ2-7, the V gene TRBV28; tentative D call: TRBD2 (7 bases). The CDR3 has 15 residues. The V end was cut by 9 bases, the J end by 0 bases, with 18 bases between. CDR1 is MDHEN, CDR2 SYDVKM, per germline. The CDR3 DNA sequence: TGTGCCAGTCTAGGGGGAGGGGAAAGCTCCTACGAGCAGTACTTC. Its protein is CASLGGGESSYEQYF. Drawing the rest from reference TRBV28 and TRBJ2-7, the complete variable domain is DVKVTQSSRYLVKRTGEKVFLECVQDMDHENMFWYRQDPGLGLRLIYFSYDVKMKEKGDIPEGYSVSREKKERFSLILESASTNQTSMYLCASLGGGESSYEQYFGPGTRLTVT.

The rearrangement uses TRBV9 and TRBJ2-1; a possible D gene is TRBD2 (5 bases). The CDR3 contains 12 residues. Trimming removed 0 bases from V and 10 bases from J, with 8 bases in between. Germline V gives CDR1 SGDLS, CDR2 YYNGEE. The DNA of the CDR3 is TGTGCCAGCAGCGTAGTGGGAGCGGAGCAGTTCTTC. It translates to CASSVVGAEQFF.

This clone was detected only once. The CDR3 nucleotides are TGTGCCAGCAGTTTGCTCAAGGGGACAGGGCGTTCACCCCTCCACTTT. It encodes CASSLLKGTGRSPLHF. The genes are TRBV27 and TRBJ1-6; 9 bases are shared with TRBD1. V shed 3 bases, J shed 9 bases, and the junction held 9 bases outside the gene matches. The CDR3 is 16 amino acids. Germline V gene lookup returns CDR1 MNHEY and CDR2 SMNVEV (reference sequence).